This T cell receptor beta chain is from a study of identical twins. Regarding the study as a whole: Out-of-frame TCR alpha sharing in monozygotic twins exceeded recombination model predictions.

This clonotype was seen more than once but under ten times. What it recognizes is unknown. One entry per CDR3 protein, called by TCRdb with MiXCR from the 5' RACE reads. The sample holds about 890,000 distinct CDR3 sequences, around 12% seen once. Germline loops: CDR1 MGHRA, CDR2 YSYEKL. V was pared by 1 base and J by 5 bases, with 16 bases of the junction left unmatched. The CDR3 consists of 18 residues. The same data also contributed to another study, on yellow fever vaccine responses in identical twins.

Sequencing was carried out using PBMCs. The chain joins TRBV4-1 to TRBJ2-5; the match to TRBD2 covers 7 bases. The receptor's source is a woman aged 18-29 years in good health. The CDR3 coding sequence is TGCGCCAGCAGCCAAGGGTCCCTTGGCCCAGCGGGGAATGAGACCCAGTACTTC. It yields the protein CASSQGSLGPAGNETQYF.